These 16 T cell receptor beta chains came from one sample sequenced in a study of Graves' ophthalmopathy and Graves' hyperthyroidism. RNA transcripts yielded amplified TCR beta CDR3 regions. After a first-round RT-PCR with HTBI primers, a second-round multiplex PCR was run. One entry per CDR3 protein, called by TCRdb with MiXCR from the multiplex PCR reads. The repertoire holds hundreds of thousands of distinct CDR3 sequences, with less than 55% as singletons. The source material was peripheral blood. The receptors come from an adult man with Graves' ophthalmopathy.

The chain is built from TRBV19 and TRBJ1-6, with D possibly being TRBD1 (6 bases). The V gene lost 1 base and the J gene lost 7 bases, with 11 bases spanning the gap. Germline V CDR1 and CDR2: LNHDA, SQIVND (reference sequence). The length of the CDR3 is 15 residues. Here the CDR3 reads CASSIAGTPNSPLHF. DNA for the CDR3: TGTGCCAGTAGTATAGCCGGGACACCCAATTCACCCCTCCACTTT.

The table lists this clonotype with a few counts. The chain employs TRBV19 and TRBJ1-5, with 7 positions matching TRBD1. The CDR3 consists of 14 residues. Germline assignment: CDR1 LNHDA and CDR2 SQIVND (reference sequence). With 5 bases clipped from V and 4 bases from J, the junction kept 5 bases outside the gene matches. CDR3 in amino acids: CASSVLGQNQPQHF. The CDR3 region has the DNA TGTGCCAGTAGTGTATTGGGACAGAATCAGCCCCAGCATTTT.

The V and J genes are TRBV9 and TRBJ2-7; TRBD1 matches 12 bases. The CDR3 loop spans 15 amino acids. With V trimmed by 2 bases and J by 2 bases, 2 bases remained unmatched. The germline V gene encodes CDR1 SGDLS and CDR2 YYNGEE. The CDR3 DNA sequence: TGTGCCAGCAGCGTCCGGGACAGGGGGCCCTACGAGCAGTACTTC. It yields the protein CASSVRDRGPYEQYF.

The DNA for the CDR3 is TGTGCCAGCAGTTCTCATAATTCACCCCTCCACTTT. Residues: CASSSHNSPLHF. The rearrangement links TRBV12-3 or TRBV12-4 to TRBJ1-6; no clear D gene. The V gene lost 4 bases and the J gene lost 5 bases, with 3 bases spanning the gap. This CDR3 has 12 amino acids.

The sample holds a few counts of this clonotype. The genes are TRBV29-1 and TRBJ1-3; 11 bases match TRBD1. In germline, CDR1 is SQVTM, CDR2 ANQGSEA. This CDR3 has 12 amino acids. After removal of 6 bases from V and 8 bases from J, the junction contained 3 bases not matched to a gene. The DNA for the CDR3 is TGCAGCGTAGGACAGGGGGCGGACACCATATATTTT. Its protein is CSVGQGADTIYF.

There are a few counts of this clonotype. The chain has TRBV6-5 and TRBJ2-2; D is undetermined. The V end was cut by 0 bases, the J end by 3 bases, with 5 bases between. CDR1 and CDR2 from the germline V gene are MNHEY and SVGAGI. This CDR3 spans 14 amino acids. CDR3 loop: CASSYSSDTGELFF. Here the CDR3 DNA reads TGTGCCAGCAGTTACTCTTCTGACACCGGGGAGCTGTTTTTT.

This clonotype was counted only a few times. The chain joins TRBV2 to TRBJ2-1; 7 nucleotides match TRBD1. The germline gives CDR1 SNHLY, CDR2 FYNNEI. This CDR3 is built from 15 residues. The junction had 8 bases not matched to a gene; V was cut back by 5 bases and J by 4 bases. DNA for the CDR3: TGTGCCAGCAGTTCCCGGACAGGATCATACAATGAGCAGTTCTTC. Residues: CASSSRTGSYNEQFF.

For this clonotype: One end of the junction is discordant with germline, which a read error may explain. The CDR3 sequence: CASSYSFPTVQETQYF. CDR3 nucleotide sequence: TGTGCCAGCAGTTACTCGTTTCCGACAGTTCAAGAAACCCAGTACTTC. The gene calls are TRBV6-5 and TRBJ2-5, with a weak D call TRBD1 (5 bases). Germline CDR1 is MNHEY and CDR2 is SVGAGI. The CDR3 totals 16 residues.

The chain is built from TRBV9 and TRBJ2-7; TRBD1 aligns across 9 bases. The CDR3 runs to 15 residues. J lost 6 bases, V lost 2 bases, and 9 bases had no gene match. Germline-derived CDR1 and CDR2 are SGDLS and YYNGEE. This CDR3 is CASSVLRDRDSEQYF. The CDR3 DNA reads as TGTGCCAGCAGCGTTCTACGGGACAGGGATTCCGAGCAGTACTTC.

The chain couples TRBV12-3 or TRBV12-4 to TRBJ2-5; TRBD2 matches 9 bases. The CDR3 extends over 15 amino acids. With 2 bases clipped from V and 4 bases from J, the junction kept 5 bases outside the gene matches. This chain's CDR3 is CASSLNPLAGETQYF. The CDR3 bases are TGTGCCAGCAGTTTAAATCCACTAGCGGGAGAGACCCAGTACTTC.

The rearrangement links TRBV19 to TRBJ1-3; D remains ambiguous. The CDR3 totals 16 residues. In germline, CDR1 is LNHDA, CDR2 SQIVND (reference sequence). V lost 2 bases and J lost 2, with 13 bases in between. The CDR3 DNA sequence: TGTGCCAGTAGTATAAGCGGAATCCAGACTGGAAACACCATATATTTT. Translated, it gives CASSISGIQTGNTIYF.

The CDR3 spells CASSVGVAGANVLTF. In DNA, the CDR3 is TGTGCCAGCAGCGTAGGAGTTGCTGGGGCCAACGTCCTGACTTTC. J is TRBJ2-6 and V is TRBV9; D gene unclear. This CDR3 comprises 15 residues. V shed 0 bases and J shed 2 bases, with 6 bases lying between them. The V gene's germline CDR1 is SGDLS and CDR2 YYNGEE.

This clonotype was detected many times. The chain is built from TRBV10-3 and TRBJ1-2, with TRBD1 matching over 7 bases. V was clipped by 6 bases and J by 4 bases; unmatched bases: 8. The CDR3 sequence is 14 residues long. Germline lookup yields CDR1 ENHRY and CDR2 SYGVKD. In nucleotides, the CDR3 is TGTGCCATCAGAGGGGGCCATATGGGCTATGGCTACACCTTC. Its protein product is CAIRGGHMGYGYTF.

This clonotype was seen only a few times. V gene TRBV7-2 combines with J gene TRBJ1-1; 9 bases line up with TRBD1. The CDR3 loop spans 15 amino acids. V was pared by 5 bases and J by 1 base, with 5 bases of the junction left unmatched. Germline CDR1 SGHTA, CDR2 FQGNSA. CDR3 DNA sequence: TGTGCCAGCAGCCTATACAGGGGGCCGAACACTGAAGCTTTCTTT. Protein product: CASSLYRGPNTEAFF. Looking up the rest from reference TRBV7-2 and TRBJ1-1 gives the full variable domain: GAGVSQSPSNKVTEKGKDVELRCDPISGHTALYWYRQSLGQGLEFLIYFQGNSAPDKSGLPSDRFSAERTGGSVSTLTIQRTQQEDSAVYLCASSLYRGPNTEAFFGQGTRLTVV.

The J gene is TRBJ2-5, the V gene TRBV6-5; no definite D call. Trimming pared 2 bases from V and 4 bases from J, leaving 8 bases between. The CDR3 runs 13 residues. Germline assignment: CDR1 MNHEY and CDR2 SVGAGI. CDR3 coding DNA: TGTGCCAGCAGTTACGGCCTGCCAGAGACCCAGTACTTC. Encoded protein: CASSYGLPETQYF.

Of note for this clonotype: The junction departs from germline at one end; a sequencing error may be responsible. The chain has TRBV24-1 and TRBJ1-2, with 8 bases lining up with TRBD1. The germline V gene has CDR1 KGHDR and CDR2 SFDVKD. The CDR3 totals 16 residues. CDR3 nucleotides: TGTACCACCAGTGACGAAACAGGGGGGGGAGACTATGGCTACACCTTC. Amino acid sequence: CTTSDETGGGDYGYTF.